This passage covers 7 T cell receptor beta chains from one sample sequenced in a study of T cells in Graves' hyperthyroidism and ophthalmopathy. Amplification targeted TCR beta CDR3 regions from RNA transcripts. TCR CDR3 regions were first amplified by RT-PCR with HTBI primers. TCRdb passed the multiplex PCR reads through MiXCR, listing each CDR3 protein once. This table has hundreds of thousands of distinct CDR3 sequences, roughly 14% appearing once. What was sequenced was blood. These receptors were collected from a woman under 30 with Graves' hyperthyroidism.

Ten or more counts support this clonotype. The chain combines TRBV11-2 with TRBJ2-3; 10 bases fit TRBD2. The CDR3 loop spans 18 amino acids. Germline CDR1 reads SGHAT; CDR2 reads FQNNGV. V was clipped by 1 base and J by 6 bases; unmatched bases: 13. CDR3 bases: TGTGCCAGCAGCTTAGGGCCCTCCGTAGCGGGAGGAGCGGATACGCAGTATTTT. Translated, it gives CASSLGPSVAGGADTQYF. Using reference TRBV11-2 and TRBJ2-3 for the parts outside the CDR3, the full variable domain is EAGVAQSPRYKIIEKRQSVAFWCNPISGHATLYWYQQILGQGPKLLIQFQNNGVVDDSQLPKDRFSAERLKGVDSTLKIQPAKLEDSAVYLCASSLGPSVAGGADTQYFGPGTRLTVL.

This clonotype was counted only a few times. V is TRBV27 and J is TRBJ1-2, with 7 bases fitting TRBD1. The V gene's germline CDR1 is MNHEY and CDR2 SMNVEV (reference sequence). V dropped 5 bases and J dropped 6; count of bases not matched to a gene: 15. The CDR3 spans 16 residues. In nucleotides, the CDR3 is TGTGCCAGCAGTCCCACCCTTGGACAGGTTTGGGATGGCTACACCTTC. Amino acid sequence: CASSPTLGQVWDGYTF.

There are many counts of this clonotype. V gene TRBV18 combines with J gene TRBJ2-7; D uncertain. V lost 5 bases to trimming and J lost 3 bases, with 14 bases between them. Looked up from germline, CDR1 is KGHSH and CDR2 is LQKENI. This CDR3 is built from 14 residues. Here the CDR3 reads CASSAQVSNYEQYF. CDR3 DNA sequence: TGTGCCAGCTCAGCCCAAGTTTCCAACTACGAGCAGTACTTC.

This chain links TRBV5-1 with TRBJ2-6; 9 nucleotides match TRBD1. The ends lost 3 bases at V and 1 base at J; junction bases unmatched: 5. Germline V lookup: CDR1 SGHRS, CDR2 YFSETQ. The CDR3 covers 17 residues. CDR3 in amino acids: CASSSSGTGSGANVLTF. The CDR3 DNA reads TGCGCCAGCAGCTCCTCCGGGACAGGGTCTGGGGCCAACGTCCTGACTTTC. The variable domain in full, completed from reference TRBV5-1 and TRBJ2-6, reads KAGVTQTPRYLIKTRGQQVTLSCSPISGHRSVSWYQQTPGQGLQFLFEYFSETQRNKGNFPGRFSGRQFSNSRSEMNVSTLELGDSALYLCASSSSGTGSGANVLTFGAGSRLTVL.

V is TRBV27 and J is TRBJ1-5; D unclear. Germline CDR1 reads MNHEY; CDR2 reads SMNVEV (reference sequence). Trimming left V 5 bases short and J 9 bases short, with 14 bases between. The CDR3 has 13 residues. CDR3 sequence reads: CASSPHRESPQHF. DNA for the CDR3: TGTGCCAGCAGTCCCCACCGGGAATCGCCCCAGCATTTT.

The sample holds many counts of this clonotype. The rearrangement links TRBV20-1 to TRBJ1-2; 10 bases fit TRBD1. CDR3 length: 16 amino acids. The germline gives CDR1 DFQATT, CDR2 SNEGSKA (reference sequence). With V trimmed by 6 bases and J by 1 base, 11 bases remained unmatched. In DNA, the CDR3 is TGCAGTGCCGCCAAGGGACAGGGGATTTTTAACTATGGCTACACCTTC. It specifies CSAAKGQGIFNYGYTF.

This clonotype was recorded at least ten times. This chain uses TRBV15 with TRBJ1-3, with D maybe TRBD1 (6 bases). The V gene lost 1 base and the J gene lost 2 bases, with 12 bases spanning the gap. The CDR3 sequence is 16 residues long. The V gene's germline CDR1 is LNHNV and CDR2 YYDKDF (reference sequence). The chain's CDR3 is CATSRVGGRTGNTIYF. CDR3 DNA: TGTGCCACCAGCAGAGTTGGGGGGCGTACTGGAAACACCATATATTTT.